These T cell receptor beta chains were read from a single sample in a study of response to subunit inactivated influenza vaccine. Using its own MiXCR run on the RT-PCR reads, TCRdb lists one record per CDR3 protein. This sample has around 320,000 distinct CDR3 sequences; roughly 22% occur once, and the top ten carry approximately 10%. The sequencing here drew on PBMCs from blood, taken less than 22 months after vaccination. These TCRs come from a man aged 50-75 years who received an inactivated influenza vaccine. Each CDR3 is given with its conserved first and last residue. The D gene is left open where the match is weak. Clone size is stated in some rows and not others, as once, few, many or a class when expanded.

-	-	TRBV28	TRBJ2-7	CASSPEVRKQYF	TGTGCCAGCAGTCCAGAAGTACGAAAGCAGTACTTC
-	-	TRBV24-1	TRBJ2-7	CATSDKSSEQYF	TGTGCCACCAGTGATAAAAGTAGCGAGCAGTACTTC
-	few	TRBV3-2	TRBJ2-2	CASSHPPPGQWNTGELFF	TGTGCCAGCAGCCATCCTCCTCCGGGACAGTGGAACACCGGGGAGCTGTTTTTT
TRBD1	-	TRBV2	TRBJ2-2	CADSTGTNTGELFF	TGTGCCGATTCGACAGGGACGAACACCGGGGAGCTGTTTTTT
TRBD1	-	TRBV6-1	TRBJ1-2	CASTKSGGQGYGYTF	TGTGCCAGCACCAAGTCCGGAGGACAGGGCTATGGCTACACCTTC
-	few	TRBV18	TRBJ1-5	CASSPNQGNQPQHF	TGTGCCAGCTCACCAAATCAGGGCAATCAGCCCCAGCATTTT
TRBD1	-	TRBV20-1	TRBJ2-1	CSARPIQGSSYNEQFF	TGCAGTGCTAGGCCGATACAGGGGAGCTCCTACAATGAGCAGTTCTTC
-	few	TRBV12-3/TRBV12-4	TRBJ2-6	CASSSISGANVLTF	TGTGCCAGCAGTTCTATTTCTGGGGCCAACGTCCTGACTTTC
-	-	TRBV20-1	TRBJ2-2	CSARDGQGKFTGELFF	TGCAGTGCTAGGGACGGGCAGGGGAAGTTCACCGGGGAGCTGTTTTTT
-	-	TRBV7-9	TRBJ2-1	CASSPGLSIEQFF	TGTGCCAGCAGCCCGGGACTTTCTATTGAGCAGTTCTTC
-	many	TRBV6-1	TRBJ1-3	CASRTTGLSGNTIYF	TGTGCCAGCAGGACCACAGGGCTCTCTGGAAACACCATATATTTT
-	few	TRBV2	TRBJ2-3	CASRVASGTDTQYF	TGTGCCAGCAGAGTGGCTAGCGGCACAGATACGCAGTATTTT
-	-	TRBV20-1	TRBJ1-2	CSAPRVGANYGYTF	TGCAGTGCTCCCCGAGTAGGGGCTAACTATGGCTACACCTTC
-	-	TRBV6-1	TRBJ1-5	CASRAGQFNQPQHF	TGTGCCAGCAGAGCAGGGCAATTCAATCAGCCCCAGCATTTT
-	few	TRBV5-1	TRBJ2-3	CASSKVGSDTQYF	TGCGCCAGCAGCAAGGTGGGGTCAGATACGCAGTATTTT
-	few	TRBV4-2	TRBJ2-7	CASSQADPTYEQYF	TGTGCCAGCAGCCAAGCTGACCCGACCTACGAGCAGTACTTC
-	-	TRBV12-3/TRBV12-4	TRBJ1-1	CASSPTGNEAFF	TGTGCCAGCAGTCCCACAGGGAATGAAGCTTTCTTT
TRBD2	-	TRBV4-1	TRBJ2-3	CASSHKIPGLAGGRDTQYF	TGCGCCAGCAGCCATAAGATCCCGGGACTAGCGGGAGGACGCGATACGCAGTATTTT
-	-	TRBV12-3/TRBV12-4	TRBJ2-1	CASSSPGTTPVF	TGTGCCAGCAGTTCTCCCGGCACGACACCGGTCTTC
-	few	TRBV4-1	TRBJ1-6	CASSQVRAYNSPLHF	TGCGCCAGCAGCCAAGTCAGGGCCTATAATTCACCCCTCCACTTT